A single sample gave rise to the 30 T cell receptor beta chains below, sequenced in a study of cytomegalovirus exposure and HLA in healthy donors. The PCR contained 60 Vbeta and 13 Jbeta primers. The protocol was immunoSEQ multiplex PCR, while the TCRdb copy is restricted to in-frame clones and leaves out a portion. The table includes about 150,000 clones, nearly 80% detected once. Sequences were obtained from PBMCs. The source is a woman aged 40 to 50 in good health and CMV-seronegative.

V gene TRBV7-6 combines with J gene TRBJ2-4; 15 positions agree with TRBD2. With 1 base clipped from V and 0 bases from J, the junction kept 7 bases outside the gene matches. This CDR3 has 20 amino acids. In germline, CDR1 is SGHVS, CDR2 FNYEAQ. The CDR3 coding sequence is TGTGCCAGCAGCTTAGGTCGGACTAGCGGGGGGGATCTAGCCAAAAACATTCAGTACTTC. Its protein is CASSLGRTSGGDLAKNIQYF.

The chain uses TRBV5-6 and TRBJ1-6, with D maybe TRBD1 (5 bases). Per the germline V gene, CDR1 is SGHDT and CDR2 is YYEEEE. The CDR3 is 14 amino acids. Trimming cost V 1 base and J 7 bases, with 9 bases left between them. This chain's CDR3 is CASSLKPGNSPLHF. CDR3 in DNA: TGTGCCAGCAGCTTGAAGCCAGGGAATTCACCCCTCCACTTT.

The chain combines TRBV7-8 with TRBJ2-4, with 15 bases lining up with TRBD2. V was pared by 6 bases and J by 0 bases, with 6 bases of the junction left unmatched. Per germline, CDR1 SGHVS and CDR2 FQNEAQ. The CDR3 loop spans 18 amino acids. CDR3 in DNA: TGTGCCAGCAGGGCGGGACTAGCGGGGGGACTAGCCAAAAACATTCAGTACTTC. It translates to CASRAGLAGGLAKNIQYF.

The chain recombines TRBV2 with TRBJ1-2; 9 bases line up with TRBD1. The J segment lost 3 bases and the V segment lost 6 bases, leaving 11 bases of the junction unmatched. There are 16 residues in the CDR3. Germline V gene data show CDR1 as SNHLY and CDR2 as FYNNEI. The CDR3 region has the DNA TGTGCCAGCAGACGATACGGGACAGGGATTGACTATGGCTACACCTTC. This codes for CASRRYGTGIDYGYTF. Drawing the rest from reference TRBV2 and TRBJ1-2, the complete variable domain is EPEVTQTPSHQVTQMGQEVILRCVPISNHLYFYWYRQILGQKVEFLVSFYNNEISEKSEIFDDQFSVERPDGSNFTLKIRSTKLEDSAMYFCASRRYGTGIDYGYTFGSGTRLTVV.

CDR3 bases: TGCGCCAGCAGCTTCCGGGACTCGCGCACAGATACGCAGTATTTT. Translation gives CASSFRDSRTDTQYF. The genes are TRBV5-1 and TRBJ2-3, with a possible D match to TRBD2 (6 bases). The CDR3 length is 15 residues. Trimming stripped 2 bases from V and 1 base from J, with 11 bases between. Germline CDR1 and CDR2: SGHRS and YFSETQ.

The chain couples TRBV28 to TRBJ2-5; D is possibly TRBD1 (6 bases). Per germline, CDR1 MDHEN and CDR2 SYDVKM. The CDR3 is 17 amino acids. The ends were cut back, 6 bases at V and 2 bases at J, with 22 bases in the middle. CDR3 sequence reads: CASSPEGDTGLQETQYF. The CDR3 nucleotides are TGTGCCAGCAGCCCCGAGGGGGACACCGGCCTTCAAGAGACCCAGTACTTC.

This clone showed up just once. The J gene is TRBJ1-1, the V gene TRBV29-1, with D maybe TRBD1 (5 bases). Trimming cost V 3 bases and J 5 bases, with 7 bases left between them. Germline values: CDR1 SQVTM, CDR2 ANQGSEA. The length of the CDR3 is 11 residues. The CDR3 loop is CSVDGGTEAFF. The CDR3 nucleotides are TGCAGCGTTGACGGGGGAACTGAAGCTTTCTTT.

V usage is TRBV2 and J usage is TRBJ2-6; weak D call: TRBD2 (6 bases). CDR1 and CDR2 from the germline V gene are SNHLY and FYNNEI. V was shortened by 10 bases and J by 0 bases, with 25 bases between the two germline ends. The CDR3 is 19 amino acids. The CDR3 bases are TGTGCCATTCCTATGTTCTCTCGGGAGAAAAGCTCTGGGGCCAACGTCCTGACTTTC. Protein: CAIPMFSREKSSGANVLTF.

The gene calls are TRBV5-1 and TRBJ2-7, with TRBD2 as a possible D gene (5 bases). Trimming took 3 bases from V and 1 from J, leaving 17 bases between them. From germline, CDR1 is SGHRS and CDR2 YFSETQ. The CDR3 contains 16 residues. In DNA form, the CDR3 reads TGCGCCAGCAGCTGGATTCGAGGGTCGGCTTCCTACGAGCAGTACTTC. As protein: CASSWIRGSASYEQYF.

In this sample, this clone turned up once. The same CDR3 arises from other DNA sequences in this sample as well. The rearrangement uses TRBV5-4 and TRBJ2-1; 8 bases are shared with TRBD2. J lost 4 bases, V lost 0 bases, and 3 bases had no gene match. CDR1 is SGHNT, CDR2 YYREEE, per germline (reference sequence). The CDR3 totals 15 residues. The CDR3: CASSLGRGVYNEQFF. The CDR3 DNA sequence: TGTGCCAGCAGCTTGGGGCGGGGGGTATACAATGAGCAGTTCTTC.

In its sample, this clone was seen once. This sequence joins TRBV28 and TRBJ1-6; D gene uncertain. Germline-derived CDR1 and CDR2 are MDHEN and SYDVKM. V lost 6 bases and J lost 5, with 23 bases in between. This CDR3 comprises 18 residues. CDR3 DNA sequence: TGTGCCAGCAGCGCTCCCATCCTACTGGGCCTCAATAATTCACCCCTCCACTTT. It specifies CASSAPILLGLNNSPLHF.

Turning to this clone: Other nucleotide sequences from this sample produce the same CDR3. V gene TRBV11-2 combines with J gene TRBJ2-5, with D perhaps TRBD1 (5 bases). V lost 3 bases to trimming and J lost 3 bases, with 11 bases between them. Germline V gives CDR1 SGHAT, CDR2 FQNNGV. The CDR3 totals 14 residues. The chain's CDR3 is CASSLVLGEETQYF. The CDR3 DNA sequence: TGTGCCAGCAGCTTGGTATTAGGGGAAGAGACCCAGTACTTC.

This chain links TRBV7-2 with TRBJ2-3; TRBD2 matches 11 bases. Germline V gene data show CDR1 as SGHTA and CDR2 as FQGNSA. V trimming: 1 base; J trimming: 2 bases; junction bases outside the gene matches: 5. This CDR3 contains 17 residues. DNA for the CDR3: TGTGCCAGCAGCTTAGAGGCTAGCGGGGGGACCACAGATACGCAGTATTTT. Its translation: CASSLEASGGTTDTQYF.

The rearrangement joins TRBV4-3 to TRBJ1-5, with no clear D. Germline loops: CDR1 LGHNA, CDR2 YSLEER. The CDR3 runs to 16 residues. V lost 0 bases to trimming and J lost 4 bases, with 13 bases between them. The CDR3 DNA follows: TGCGCCAGCAGCCAAGATGGAGGGAATAGGAATCAGCCCCAGCATTTT. Its protein product is CASSQDGGNRNQPQHF.

The J gene is TRBJ2-3, the V gene TRBV27, with D uncertain. V was pared by 5 bases and J by 2 bases, with 17 bases between. This CDR3 has 16 residues. Per the germline V gene, CDR1 is MNHEY and CDR2 is SMNVEV (reference sequence). CDR3 sequence (DNA): TGTGCCAGCAGTCTGCAGCCGGGTACATTCACAGATACGCAGTATTTT. Translated: CASSLQPGTFTDTQYF.

The chain carries TRBV27 and TRBJ2-1, with 8 bases matching TRBD2. From germline, CDR1 is MNHEY and CDR2 SMNVEV (reference sequence). Losses at the gene ends were 5 bases for V and 3 bases for J; bases not matched to a gene: 3. The CDR3 has 14 residues. The CDR3 is CASSQGTSYNEQFF. In DNA form, the CDR3 reads TGTGCCAGCAGTCAAGGGACTAGCTACAATGAGCAGTTCTTC.

The chain has TRBV11-2 and TRBJ2-1; TRBD2 aligns across 7 bases. V shed 1 base and J 6 bases; nucleotides not matched to a gene: 9. Per the germline V gene, CDR1 is SGHAT and CDR2 is FQNNGV. The CDR3 loop spans 16 amino acids. The CDR3 protein is CASSLVRREISNEQFF. In nucleotides, the CDR3 is TGTGCCAGCAGCTTAGTGCGGCGGGAGATCTCCAATGAGCAGTTCTTC. The entire variable domain, with the rest obtained from reference TRBV11-2 and TRBJ2-1, is as follows: EAGVAQSPRYKIIEKRQSVAFWCNPISGHATLYWYQQILGQGPKLLIQFQNNGVVDDSQLPKDRFSAERLKGVDSTLKIQPAKLEDSAVYLCASSLVRREISNEQFFGPGTRLTVL.

This clone was observed a few times. The chain recombines TRBV6-5 with TRBJ2-3; D is possibly TRBD1 (6 bases). This CDR3 comprises 14 residues. V lost 4 bases and J 1 base, leaving 9 bases between the germline ends. Germline V gene lookup returns CDR1 MNHEY and CDR2 SVGAGI. The CDR3 protein is CASSFPGGTDTQYF. The CDR3 DNA reads TGTGCCAGCAGTTTTCCAGGGGGCACAGATACGCAGTATTTT.

This clone has just a few counts. This chain links TRBV11-2 with TRBJ2-1, with 7 bases aligning to TRBD2. V dropped 5 bases and J dropped 12; count of bases not matched to a gene: 13. Germline CDR1 is SGHAT and CDR2 is FQNNGV. The CDR3 runs 14 residues. The CDR3 region is CASSGPLGGVGQFF. CDR3 nucleotide sequence: TGTGCCAGCAGCGGGCCCCTGGGGGGGGTTGGGCAGTTCTTC.

The chain couples TRBV19 to TRBJ2-7; unclear D gene. The germline V gene encodes CDR1 LNHDA and CDR2 SQIVND (reference sequence). Trimming took off 3 bases at V and 3 bases at J, with 9 bases between the two ends. The CDR3 runs 13 residues. CDR3 sequence (DNA): TGTGCCAGTAGTATCGAGCCGCGCTACGAGCAGTACTTC. Translating gives CASSIEPRYEQYF.

This clone occurred once. The chain is built from TRBV28 and TRBJ2-7; 7 positions match TRBD2. This CDR3 region has 13 residues. V trimming: 7 bases; J trimming: 2 bases; junction bases outside the gene matches: 5. The V gene's germline CDR1 is MDHEN and CDR2 SYDVKM. The CDR3 DNA reads as TGTGCCAGCAATGCGGGAGCAACCTACGAGCAGTACTTC. Its protein is CASNAGATYEQYF.

The rearrangement uses TRBV19 and TRBJ1-5, with D possibly matching TRBD1 (6 bases). V was shortened by 1 base and J by 5 bases, with 15 bases between the two germline ends. Germline V gives CDR1 LNHDA, CDR2 SQIVND (reference sequence). This CDR3 region has 16 residues. For the CDR3, the DNA is TGTGCCAGTAGTATAGGGCGCTCCAGGGGACATCAGCCCCAGCATTTT. Protein product: CASSIGRSRGHQPQHF.

The chain employs TRBV7-8 and TRBJ2-3; 14 nucleotides line up with TRBD2. The J segment lost 2 bases and the V segment lost 5 bases, leaving 9 bases of the junction unmatched. CDR1 and CDR2 from the germline V gene are SGHVS and FQNEAQ. The CDR3 spans 18 residues. The CDR3 coding sequence is TGTGCCAGCAGCACTCGACTAGCGGGGGGGGAAAACACAGATACGCAGTATTTT. Amino acid sequence: CASSTRLAGGENTDTQYF.

The chain has TRBV6-6 and TRBJ2-7; D is possibly TRBD1 (6 bases). Germline loops: CDR1 MNHNY, CDR2 SVGAGI (reference sequence). CDR3 length: 16 amino acids. V shed 4 bases and J shed 2 bases, with 18 bases lying between them. CDR3 nucleotides: TGTGCCAGCAGTTCATTGACAGGTCCTTCAGCCTACGAGCAGTACTTC. This encodes CASSSLTGPSAYEQYF.

The CDR3 nucleotides read TGTGCCAGCAGCCAAGATGAGGCAAGGACTGAAGCTTTCTTT. Amino acid sequence: CASSQDEARTEAFF. This rearrangement joins TRBV4-2 to TRBJ1-1; D is uncertain. This CDR3 is built from 14 residues. The V and J ends lost 0 bases and 5 bases respectively, with 10 bases between them. Germline V CDR1 and CDR2: LGHNA, YNFKEQ.

This clone turned up a few times. The chain couples TRBV19 to TRBJ1-2, with 8 bases matching TRBD1. V lost 7 bases, J lost 2 bases, and 12 bases stayed unmatched. Germline V gene lookup returns CDR1 LNHDA and CDR2 SQIVND (reference sequence). The CDR3 extends over 16 amino acids. CDR3 bases: TGTGCCAGTATCAACAGGGGGACAGGCCCCAACTATGGCTACACCTTC. It encodes CASINRGTGPNYGYTF. Full variable domain (remainder filled in from reference TRBV19 and TRBJ1-2): DGGITQSPKYLFRKEGQNVTLSCEQNLNHDAMYWYRQDPGQGLRLIYYSQIVNDFQKGDIAEGYSVSREKKESFPLTVTSAQKNPTAFYLCASINRGTGPNYGYTFGSGTRLTVV.

This clone came up a few times. The chain recombines TRBV28 with TRBJ1-3; TRBD1 might be the D (6 bases). Germline CDR1 reads MDHEN; CDR2 reads SYDVKM. The CDR3 totals 15 residues. V shed 2 bases and J shed 0 bases, with 8 bases lying between them. In DNA form, the CDR3 reads TGTGCCAGCAGTTTAGGGGGCAGCTCTGGAAACACCATATATTTT. The encoded protein is CASSLGGSSGNTIYF.

The chain combines TRBV7-9 with TRBJ1-2; D is unclear. The CDR3 has 16 amino acids. Trimming pared 4 bases from V and 6 bases from J, leaving 21 bases between. Germline assignment: CDR1 SEHNR and CDR2 FQNEAQ (reference sequence). The CDR3 nucleotides read TGTGCCAGCAGCTCCATCTTGGGTCGGGTTCTCAATGGCTACACCTTC. Protein sequence: CASSSILGRVLNGYTF.

The chain recombines TRBV19 with TRBJ2-5; 8 positions agree with TRBD2. The DNA end favors TRBJ2-7, so the J call may be wrong. CDR1 is LNHDA and CDR2 is SQIVND in the germline V gene (reference sequence). This CDR3 comprises 17 residues. The CDR3 DNA sequence: TGTGCCAGTAGCTCGACCGAAGCGGGAGATGGATTCTACGAGCAGTACTTC. Translated: CASSSTEAGDGFYEQYF.

The chain carries TRBV19 and TRBJ1-5; D remains ambiguous. Germline V gives CDR1 LNHDA, CDR2 SQIVND (reference sequence). The CDR3 extends over 15 amino acids. Trimming stripped 4 bases from V and 5 bases from J, with 15 bases between. Here the CDR3 reads CASSTPERGYQPQHF. Written as DNA, the CDR3 is TGTGCCAGTAGTACCCCTGAGAGAGGATATCAGCCCCAGCATTTT. Supplemented by reference TRBV19 and TRBJ1-5, the full variable domain reads DGGITQSPKYLFRKEGQNVTLSCEQNLNHDAMYWYRQDPGQGLRLIYYSQIVNDFQKGDIAEGYSVSREKKESFPLTVTSAQKNPTAFYLCASSTPERGYQPQHFGDGTRLSIL.